Listed here are 16 T cell receptor beta chains from one sample, sequenced in a study of cytomegalovirus exposure and HLA in healthy donors. The PCR had 60 Vbeta and 13 Jbeta primers. Measured with immunoSEQ multiplex PCR; TCRdb has only the in-frame clones, and not every one. The sample carries around 200,000 clones, roughly 80% recorded once. The specimen was PBMCs. These receptors all come from a woman aged 40 to 50 in good health and CMV-seronegative.

The chain employs TRBV7-9 and TRBJ2-5; 7 bases line up with TRBD2. CDR3 length equals 15 residues. CDR1 is SEHNR and CDR2 is FQNEAQ in the germline V gene (reference sequence). The J segment lost 2 bases and the V segment lost 6 bases, leaving 9 bases of the junction unmatched. CDR3 DNA sequence: TGTGCCAGCAGTTATACCCTAGCGGATCAAGAGACCCAGTACTTC. Its protein product is CASSYTLADQETQYF.

The CDR3 is CASSPNTGELFF. The CDR3 DNA reads TGTGCCAGCAGCCCAAACACCGGGGAGCTGTTTTTT. The chain uses TRBV6-5 and TRBJ2-2; D not certain. V lost 6 bases and J 2 bases, leaving 4 bases between the germline ends. Germline V gene lookup returns CDR1 MNHEY and CDR2 SVGAGI. CDR3 length equals 12 residues.

J is TRBJ2-1 and V is TRBV7-3; 7 bases are shared with TRBD1. With 1 base clipped from V and 4 bases from J, the junction kept 4 bases outside the gene matches. CDR1 and CDR2 from the germline V gene are SGHTA and FQGTGA. The CDR3 covers 15 residues. The CDR3 region is CASSLSWDRYNEQFF. DNA for the CDR3: TGTGCCAGCAGCTTAAGCTGGGACAGATACAATGAGCAGTTCTTC.

This rearrangement joins TRBV4-2 to TRBJ2-4; the D gene is possibly TRBD1 (5 bases). V shed 0 bases and J shed 0 bases, with 12 bases lying between them. The CDR3 is made up of 17 amino acids. Germline V gene data show CDR1 as LGHNA and CDR2 as YNFKEQ. CDR3 in amino acids: CASSQEYRTLAKNIQYF. For the CDR3, the DNA is TGTGCCAGCAGCCAAGAGTACAGGACCTTAGCCAAAAACATTCAGTACTTC.

The V and J genes are TRBV28 and TRBJ2-4, with TRBD2 identical over 9 bases. Trimming removed 0 bases from V and 2 bases from J; junction bases left unmatched: 2. The germline gives CDR1 MDHEN, CDR2 SYDVKM. The CDR3 loop spans 16 amino acids. Here the CDR3 reads CASSLWLAGTKNIQYF. CDR3 DNA sequence: TGTGCCAGCAGTTTATGGCTAGCGGGAACCAAAAACATTCAGTACTTC.

This chain uses TRBV11-2 with TRBJ2-7; TRBD2 matches 12 bases. This CDR3 has 13 amino acids. V lost 5 bases and J lost 5; bases outside the gene matches: 1. The germline V gene encodes CDR1 SGHAT and CDR2 FQNNGV. CDR3: CASSRTSGNEQYF. CDR3 coding DNA: TGTGCCAGCAGCAGGACTAGCGGGAACGAGCAGTACTTC.

The chain couples TRBV10-3 to TRBJ1-1; maybe TRBD1 (5 bases). The germline gives CDR1 ENHRY, CDR2 SYGVKD. This CDR3 spans 14 amino acids. V lost 6 bases and J 1 base, leaving 12 bases between the germline ends. The CDR3 DNA sequence: TGTGCCATCAGGCAACAGGCGTCGAACACTGAAGCTTTCTTT. The encoded protein is CAIRQQASNTEAFF.

The chain couples TRBV7-9 to TRBJ2-7; D gene uncertain. The V gene lost 1 base and the J gene lost 0 bases, with 10 bases spanning the gap. Germline V lookup: CDR1 SEHNR, CDR2 FQNEAQ (reference sequence). The CDR3 loop spans 15 amino acids. This CDR3 reads CASSLGSLASYEQYF. In DNA, the CDR3 is TGTGCCAGCAGCTTAGGATCGCTGGCCTCCTACGAGCAGTACTTC.

The chain links TRBV27 to TRBJ1-6; 10 bases fit TRBD1. CDR3 length: 13 residues. Germline CDR1 and CDR2: MNHEY and SMNVEV (reference sequence). V shed 7 bases and J 9 bases; nucleotides not matched to a gene: 3. The CDR3: CASTWTGGSPLHF. The CDR3 region has the DNA TGTGCCAGCACATGGACAGGGGGTTCACCCCTCCACTTT.

The chain combines TRBV6-1 with TRBJ1-5, with TRBD1 identical over 8 bases. The V gene end was trimmed by 2 bases and the J gene end by 7 bases; junction bases not matched to a gene: 4. The CDR3 has 14 amino acids. Germline values: CDR1 MNHNS, CDR2 SASEGT. CDR3 residues: CASSEYRGRQPQHF. In nucleotides, the CDR3 is TGTGCCAGCAGTGAATACAGGGGGAGGCAGCCCCAGCATTTT.

This chain uses TRBV7-2 with TRBJ1-1; a weak D match, TRBD1 (6 bases). Between the trimmed V and J ends, which lost 5 bases and 0 bases, there was a span of 10 bases. Germline values: CDR1 SGHTA, CDR2 FQGNSA. The CDR3 consists of 14 residues. The CDR3 sequence: CASSQGQLNTEAFF. For the CDR3, the DNA is TGTGCCAGCAGCCAAGGACAGCTGAACACTGAAGCTTTCTTT.

This clone has only a few counts. The same CDR3 can be traced to other DNA sequences in this sample. This chain joins TRBV19 and TRBJ1-1; D unclear. This CDR3 is 13 amino acids long. The germline V gene has CDR1 LNHDA and CDR2 SQIVND (reference sequence). V was shortened by 6 bases and J by 0 bases, with 8 bases between the two germline ends. The CDR3 loop reads CASRSGMNTEAFF. The CDR3 nucleotides read TGTGCCAGTAGGTCGGGGATGAACACTGAAGCTTTCTTT.

This clone appeared a few times. V is TRBV5-1 and J is TRBJ2-1; 7 nucleotides agree with TRBD2. V trimming: 5 bases; J trimming: 2 bases; junction bases outside the gene matches: 7. The CDR3 extends over 15 amino acids. The V gene's germline CDR1 is SGHRS and CDR2 YFSETQ. The CDR3 protein is CASRDSGGPYNEQFF. The DNA of the CDR3 is TGCGCCAGCAGAGACTCGGGGGGACCCTACAATGAGCAGTTCTTC.

The V and J genes are TRBV7-9 and TRBJ2-1, with D unclear. V dropped 0 bases and J dropped 1 base, with 10 bases sitting between them. Germline assignment: CDR1 SEHNR and CDR2 FQNEAQ (reference sequence). The CDR3 consists of 16 residues. The CDR3 region is CASSLASASSYNEQFF. The CDR3 bases are TGTGCCAGCAGCTTAGCCAGCGCCTCTTCCTACAATGAGCAGTTCTTC.

The chain is built from TRBV7-2 and TRBJ1-1, with D possibly matching TRBD1 (6 bases). Germline CDR1 reads SGHTA; CDR2 reads FQGNSA. Trimming pared 4 bases from V and 0 bases from J, leaving 12 bases between. This CDR3 is built from 15 residues. CDR3 in amino acids: CASSSTGRMNTEAFF. CDR3 bases: TGTGCCAGCAGCTCCACAGGGAGAATGAACACTGAAGCTTTCTTT.

The chain employs TRBV19 and TRBJ1-2; D is perhaps TRBD1 (5 bases). The CDR3 runs to 13 residues. V lost 3 bases, J lost 4 bases, and 9 bases lay in between. Germline CDR1 reads LNHDA; CDR2 reads SQIVND (reference sequence). CDR3 residues: CASSMDGGYGYTF. CDR3 nucleotides: TGTGCCAGTAGTATGGACGGGGGCTATGGCTACACCTTC.